This TCR beta chain was recovered during a study of T cell repertoires in cytomegalovirus infection. This clonotype was detected a few times. Antigen unknown. The V end was cut by 4 bases, the J end by 0 bases, with 9 bases between. Germline-derived CDR1 and CDR2 are SGHTA and FQGNSA. The CDR3 sequence is 15 residues long. TCRdb processed the reads anew with MiXCR; each CDR3 protein has one entry. The repertoire consists of roughly 180,000 distinct CDR3 sequences, with 15% to 20% occurring once and the leading ten covering less than 25%. Overall study results and limits: HLA-C-restricted CMV clonotypes gave the most frequent clonotype in two of eight donors. Summed frequency of shared TCR beta families picked out CMV carriers who also had the relevant HLA.

Input material: CD8+ T cells from PBMCs. This clonotype originated in a human donor in good health (CMV status not recorded). Some clones in this sample may be carry-over from other donors' samples. V usage is TRBV7-2 and J usage is TRBJ2-2; no clear D. This CDR3 reads CASSSYHTNTGELFF. Written as DNA, the CDR3 is TGTGCCAGCAGCTCGTACCATACGAACACCGGGGAGCTGTTTTTT.